This TCR beta chain was sequenced for a study of neurological immune-mediated disorders. Study conclusions and caveats: No link was found between any clinical or MRI feature and the multiple sclerosis repertoire cluster.

This clonotype appeared many times. Its antigen is undetermined. The cDNA was synthesized by means of template-switch 5'RACE, which was carried out with 10-nucleotide random UMIs. Each CDR3 protein gets one entry after TCRdb re-called the 5' RACE reads with MiXCR. The sample yields under 70,000 distinct CDR3 sequences, 3% to 4% seen once. The V segment lost 5 bases and the J segment 2 bases; nucleotides outside the gene matches: 8. Germline CDR1 DFQATT, CDR2 SNEGSKA (reference sequence). The CDR3 is 14 residues long. The specimen was PBMCs. The clonotype originates from a woman between 45 and 60 years old with multiple sclerosis. This chain joins TRBV20-1 and TRBJ1-2; 7 bases are a match to TRBD1. The CDR3, as DNA: TGCAGTGCTTGGGACCCACAGGGGAACTATGGCTACACCTTC. Translated, it gives CSAWDPQGNYGYTF.